These T cell receptor beta chains were read from a single sample in a study of Ad26.COV2.S vaccination and SARS-CoV-2 variants. The repertoire was sequenced with immunoSEQ multiplex PCR; TCRdb's copy has only in-frame clones and lacks some. Of 200,000 to 250,000 clones listed, roughly 90% are singletons. Sequenced here: peripheral blood, sampled in a trial of Ad26.COV2.S vaccine versus placebo. These receptors all stem from a person between 18 and 59 years old who received the Ad26.COV2.S COVID-19 vaccine or a placebo. CDR3s include the opening cysteine and the closing phenylalanine or tryptophan. Each record gives: V gene, clone size, J gene, D gene, CDR3 DNA, CDR3 protein. The D gene is left open where the match is weak. Clone size appears in some rows only: once, few, many, or a class for an expanded clone.

TRBV14	-	TRBJ1-2	-	TGTGCCAGCAGCCAACCCGGATTATATGGCTACACCTTC	CASSQPGLYGYTF
TRBV7-3	-	TRBJ2-2	TRBD2	TGTGCCCGCCCCTGGCTAGCGGGAGGGCCTAACACCGGGGAGCTGTTTTTT	CARPWLAGGPNTGELFF
TRBV7-9	-	TRBJ2-4	-	TGTGCCAGCAGCTCCGGACCAGGGGAAGCACTAGCCAAAAACATTCAGTACTTC	CASSSGPGEALAKNIQYF
TRBV5-1	once	TRBJ2-6	-	TGCGCCAGCAGCTTGGGACAGGCCTCTGGGGCCAACGTCCTGACTTTC	CASSLGQASGANVLTF
TRBV9	few	TRBJ2-2	TRBD1	TGTGCCAGCAGCACCCGGACAGGCCCGATATCGTCCGCCGGGGAGCTGTTTTTT	CASSTRTGPISSAGELFF
TRBV2	once	TRBJ2-1	-	TGTGCCAGCAGTGAATTTAGCTCCTACAATGAGCAGTTCTTC	CASSEFSSYNEQFF
TRBV5-4	-	TRBJ2-7	TRBD1	TGTGCCAGCAGCTCGGGGACAGGCTTCTACGAGCAGTACTTC	CASSSGTGFYEQYF
TRBV4-3	-	TRBJ2-3	TRBD1	TGCGCCAGCAGGGCGGGACAGGGGGCTTCAGATACGCAGTATTTT	CASRAGQGASDTQYF
TRBV2	once	TRBJ2-1	-	TGTGCCAGCAGTGAGGCCAGGGCCCCCTCCAATGAGCAGTTCTTC	CASSEARAPSNEQFF
TRBV5-1	-	TRBJ2-5	-	TGCGCCAGCAGCAGGGACCCCACTCAAGAGACCCAGTACTTC	CASSRDPTQETQYF
TRBV13	-	TRBJ2-1	TRBD2	TGTGCCAGCAGCACATCCGGGCGAACTAGCGGGCCGAGCTCCTACAATGAGCAGTTCTTC	CASSTSGRTSGPSSYNEQFF
TRBV7-3	-	TRBJ2-2	TRBD1	TGTGCCAGCAGCTTAGCAGGGGGCAAGAACACCGGGGAGCTGTTTTTT	CASSLAGGKNTGELFF
TRBV10-2	-	TRBJ2-3	-	TGCGCCAGCGCCCCTGTTGGCCGGACTGCCACAGATACGCAGTATTTT	CASAPVGRTATDTQYF
TRBV6-5	-	TRBJ2-7	TRBD1	TGTGCCAGCAGGTACCTAACAGGGGAAGAGCAGTACTTC	CASRYLTGEEQYF
TRBV2	-	TRBJ2-4	TRBD1	TGTGCCAGCATCGAAGAGGACAGGGGTGGGAACATTCAGTACTTC	CASIEEDRGGNIQYF
TRBV10-3	-	TRBJ2-3	TRBD2	TGTGCCATCAGAACCGGGGAGGGTACAGATACGCAGTATTTT	CAIRTGEGTDTQYF
TRBV4-3	-	TRBJ1-4	TRBD1	TGCGCCAGCAGCCAAGCGCCACAGGGGGCTGAGGCAACTAATGAAAAACTGTTTTTT	CASSQAPQGAEATNEKLFF
TRBV5-4	-	TRBJ2-3	-	TGTGCCAGCCTCCAGTATAGCACAGATACGCAGTATTTT	CASLQYSTDTQYF
TRBV6-1	-	TRBJ2-1	-	TGTGCCAGCAGTGAGCGTCGGGACTTTTACAATGAGCAGTTCTTC	CASSERRDFYNEQFF
TRBV28	-	TRBJ1-6	-	TGTGCCAGCAGTTTAAACAGGGCCGAATCGGCCTATAATTCACCCCTCCACTTT	CASSLNRAESAYNSPLHF
TRBV7-9	-	TRBJ2-1	-	TGTGCCAGCAGCTTACATCTAGGCGATGAGCAGTTCTTC	CASSLHLGDEQFF
TRBV5-1	-	TRBJ2-5	TRBD1	TGCGCCAGCAGCTTTCCAGGGGGCCAAGAGACCCAGTACTTC	CASSFPGGQETQYF
TRBV30	-	TRBJ2-1	TRBD2	TGTGCCTGGAGTGAGCGGGGCCGATCATACAATGAGCAGTTCTTC	CAWSERGRSYNEQFF
TRBV7-2	once	TRBJ1-2	-	TGTGCCAGCAGCCCTCCCGGTACATTCTATGGCTACACCTTC	CASSPPGTFYGYTF
TRBV2	-	TRBJ1-3	-	TGTGCCAGCAGCCAGGTCGGAAACACCATATATTTT	CASSQVGNTIYF
TRBV18	few	TRBJ2-5	TRBD1	TGTGCCAGCTCACCCGGGACAGGGGGCTTGGAGACCCAGTACTTC	CASSPGTGGLETQYF
TRBV28	-	TRBJ2-3	-	TGTGCCAGCACACAAAACACAGATACGCAGTATTTT	CASTQNTDTQYF
TRBV27	-	TRBJ1-2	-	TGTGCCAGCAGTAGGGGTTTCCGGGGTGAGAACTATGGCTACACCTTC	CASSRGFRGENYGYTF
TRBV7-5	-	TRBJ2-2	-	TGTGCCAGAACGCCCAATACCGGGGGCAATCTCAACACCGGGGAGCTGTTTTTT	CARTPNTGGNLNTGELFF
TRBV6-2/TRBV6-3	-	TRBJ2-1	TRBD2	TGTGCCAGCAGTTCGAGCGGGAATCTCTACAATGAGCAGTTCTTC	CASSSSGNLYNEQFF
TRBV5-8	few	TRBJ1-1	-	TGTGCCAGCAGCTTGGGGGGGAACACTGAAGCTTTCTTT	CASSLGGNTEAFF
TRBV6-2/TRBV6-3	-	TRBJ2-1	-	TGTGCCAGCAGTTACTCGGGGGGACAGTTCTTC	CASSYSGGQFF
TRBV6-6	-	TRBJ2-3	TRBD1	TGTGCCAGCAGTCGCTTCGAGCCGGGACAGGTCACAGATACGCAGTATTTT	CASSRFEPGQVTDTQYF
TRBV3-1/TRBV3-2	-	TRBJ2-3	TRBD2	TGTGCCAGCAGCTATACCGGACTAGCGGGAGGGTTTCGTATCGCAGATACGCAGTATTTT	CASSYTGLAGGFRIADTQYF
TRBV25-1	-	TRBJ2-7	-	TGTGCCAGCAGTCGGCGGGCAAGTTCCTACGAGCAGTACTTC	CASSRRASSYEQYF
TRBV6-2/TRBV6-3	-	TRBJ2-1	-	TGTGCCAGCAGCAGACCGGGACTTCCATACAATGAGCAGTTCTTC	CASSRPGLPYNEQFF